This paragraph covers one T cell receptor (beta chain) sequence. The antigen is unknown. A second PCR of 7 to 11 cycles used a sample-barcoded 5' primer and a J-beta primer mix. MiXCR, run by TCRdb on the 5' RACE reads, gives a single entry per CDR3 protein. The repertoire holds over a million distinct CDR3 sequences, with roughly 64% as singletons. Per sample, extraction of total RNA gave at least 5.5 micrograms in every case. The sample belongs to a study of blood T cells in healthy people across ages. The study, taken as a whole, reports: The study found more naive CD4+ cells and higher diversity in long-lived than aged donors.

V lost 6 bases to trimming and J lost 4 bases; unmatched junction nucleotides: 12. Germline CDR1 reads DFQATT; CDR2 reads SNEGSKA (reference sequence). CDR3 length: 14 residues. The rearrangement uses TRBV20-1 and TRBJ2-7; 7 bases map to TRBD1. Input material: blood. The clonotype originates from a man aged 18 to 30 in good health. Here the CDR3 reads CSAQKDRVLYEQYF. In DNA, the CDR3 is TGCAGTGCCCAGAAAGACAGGGTACTATACGAGCAGTACTTC.